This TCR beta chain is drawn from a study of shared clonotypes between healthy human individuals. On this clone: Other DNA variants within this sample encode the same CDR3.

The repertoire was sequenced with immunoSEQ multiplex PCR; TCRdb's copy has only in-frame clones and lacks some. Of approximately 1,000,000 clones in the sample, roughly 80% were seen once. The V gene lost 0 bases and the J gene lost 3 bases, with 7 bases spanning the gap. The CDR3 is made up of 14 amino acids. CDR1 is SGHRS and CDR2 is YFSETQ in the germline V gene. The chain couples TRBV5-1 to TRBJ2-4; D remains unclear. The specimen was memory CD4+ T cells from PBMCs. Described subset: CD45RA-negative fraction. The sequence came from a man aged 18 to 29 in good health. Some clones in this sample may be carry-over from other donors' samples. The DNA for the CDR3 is TGCGCCAGCAGCTTGGAAGGCAGCAAAAACATTCAGTACTTC. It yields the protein CASSLEGSKNIQYF.